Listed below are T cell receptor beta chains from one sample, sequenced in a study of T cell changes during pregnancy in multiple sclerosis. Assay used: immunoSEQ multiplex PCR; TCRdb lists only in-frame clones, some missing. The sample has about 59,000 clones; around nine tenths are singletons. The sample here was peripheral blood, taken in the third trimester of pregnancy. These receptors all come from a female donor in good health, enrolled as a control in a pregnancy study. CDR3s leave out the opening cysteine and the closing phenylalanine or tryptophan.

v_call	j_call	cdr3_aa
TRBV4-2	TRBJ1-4	ASSQAQVDNEKLF
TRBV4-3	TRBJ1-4	ASSQRPLRGLYEKLF
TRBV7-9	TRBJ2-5	ASTDRGETQY
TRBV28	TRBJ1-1	ASSLQGGETEAF
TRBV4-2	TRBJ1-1	ASSQDDRPGRIMNTEAF
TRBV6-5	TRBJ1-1	ASSRGSLMNTEAF
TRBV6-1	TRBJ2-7	ASRTGTRSSYEQY
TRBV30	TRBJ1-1	AWSFRTFEAF
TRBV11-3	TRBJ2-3	ASSPPPAGGTDTQY
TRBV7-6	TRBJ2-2	ASSLGGNTGELF
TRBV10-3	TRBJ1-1	ASGQVPKNTEAF
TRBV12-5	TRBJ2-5	ASGSGGETQY
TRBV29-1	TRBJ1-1	SVGGTGGNTEAF
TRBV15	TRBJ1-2	ATSRDLRGRGYGYT
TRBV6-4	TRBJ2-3	ASSDSTSGGDTQY
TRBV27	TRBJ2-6	ASSHFGQGHSSGANVLT
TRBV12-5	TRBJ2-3	ASVPGTDTQY
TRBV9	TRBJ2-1	ASNSGANEQF
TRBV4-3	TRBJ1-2	ASSQDLAGTLNGYT
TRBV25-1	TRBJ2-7	ASSESGGGEQY
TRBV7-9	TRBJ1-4	ASSPGSQFNEKLF
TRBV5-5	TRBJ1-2	ASSLRQDRLFGYT
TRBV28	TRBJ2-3	ASSPLGGPDTQY
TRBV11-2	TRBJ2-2	ASSLFTGGTRRELF
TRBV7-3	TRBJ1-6	ASSLRGQGNSPLH
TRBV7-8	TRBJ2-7	ASSLTTGYEQY
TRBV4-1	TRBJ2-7	ASSQESGTSGVLVEQY
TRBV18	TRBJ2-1	ASSLGTTSYNEQF